This TCR beta chain was observed in a study of early T cells in non-severe SARS-CoV-2 infection. Study conclusions and caveats: Lookups in VDJdb leaned toward anti-spike CD8 responses and missed private and CD4 specificities.

TCRdb processed the 5' RACE reads anew with MiXCR; each CDR3 protein has one entry. The repertoire includes some 71,000 distinct CDR3 sequences, roughly 12% of them detected once, and roughly 7% sits in the top ten. Trimming stripped 6 bases from V and 3 bases from J, with 12 bases between. The germline V gene has CDR1 SGHTA and CDR2 FQGNSA. The CDR3 is 13 residues long. This clonotype was found many times. Its cognate antigen is unknown. Sequencing was performed on whole blood. J is TRBJ2-7 and V is TRBV7-2; the D is unclear. The clonotype was recovered from an adult who was a healthcare worker with PCR-confirmed SARS-CoV-2 infection or an uninfected control (not recorded which). CDR3 in amino acids: CASSRTAVYEQYF. CDR3 nucleotide sequence: TGTGCCAGCAGTCGTACGGCAGTCTACGAGCAGTACTTC.